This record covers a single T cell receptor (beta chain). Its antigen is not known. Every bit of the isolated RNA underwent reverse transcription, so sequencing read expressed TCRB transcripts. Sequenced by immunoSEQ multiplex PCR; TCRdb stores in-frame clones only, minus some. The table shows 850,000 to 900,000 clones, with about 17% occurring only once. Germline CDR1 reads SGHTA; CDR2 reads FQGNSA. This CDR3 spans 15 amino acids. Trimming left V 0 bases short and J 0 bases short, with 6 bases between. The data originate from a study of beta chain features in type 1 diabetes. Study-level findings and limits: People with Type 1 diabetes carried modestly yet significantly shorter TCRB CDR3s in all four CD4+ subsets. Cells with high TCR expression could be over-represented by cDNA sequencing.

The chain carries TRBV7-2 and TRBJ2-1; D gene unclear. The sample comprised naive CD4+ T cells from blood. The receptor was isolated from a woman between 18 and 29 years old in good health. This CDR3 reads CASSLAPSSYNEQFF. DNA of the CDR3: TGTGCCAGCAGCTTAGCCCCAAGCTCCTACAATGAGCAGTTCTTC.